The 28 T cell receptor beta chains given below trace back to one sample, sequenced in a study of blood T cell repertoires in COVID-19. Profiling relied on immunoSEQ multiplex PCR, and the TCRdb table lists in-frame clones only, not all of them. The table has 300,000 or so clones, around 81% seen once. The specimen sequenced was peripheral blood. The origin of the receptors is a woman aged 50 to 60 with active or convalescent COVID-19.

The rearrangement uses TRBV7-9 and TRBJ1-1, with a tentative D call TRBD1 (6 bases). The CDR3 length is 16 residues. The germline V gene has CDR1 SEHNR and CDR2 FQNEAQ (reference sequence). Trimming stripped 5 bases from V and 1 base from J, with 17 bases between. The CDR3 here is CASSGRPGHSNTEAFF. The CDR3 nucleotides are TGTGCCAGCAGCGGGAGACCGGGACACTCGAACACTGAAGCTTTCTTT. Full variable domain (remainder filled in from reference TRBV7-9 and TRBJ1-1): DTGVSQNPRHKITKRGQNVTFRCDPISEHNRLYWYRQTLGQGPEFLTYFQNEAQLEKSRLLSDRFSAERPKGSFSTLEIQRTEQGDSAMYLCASSGRPGHSNTEAFFGQGTRLTVV.

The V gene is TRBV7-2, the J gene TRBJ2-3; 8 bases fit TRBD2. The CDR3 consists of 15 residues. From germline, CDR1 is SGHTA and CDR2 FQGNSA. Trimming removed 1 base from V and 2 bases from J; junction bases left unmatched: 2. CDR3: CASSLVAGYTDTQYF. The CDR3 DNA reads TGTGCCAGCAGCTTAGTAGCGGGGTACACAGATACGCAGTATTTT.

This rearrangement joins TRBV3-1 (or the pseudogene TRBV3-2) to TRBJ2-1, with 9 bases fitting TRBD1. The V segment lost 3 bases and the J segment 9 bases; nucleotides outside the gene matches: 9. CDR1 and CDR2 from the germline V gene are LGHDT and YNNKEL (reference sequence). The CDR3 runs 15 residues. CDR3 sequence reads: CASSQLPQGAVEQFF. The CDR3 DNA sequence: TGTGCCAGCAGCCAGCTTCCACAGGGGGCAGTTGAGCAGTTCTTC.

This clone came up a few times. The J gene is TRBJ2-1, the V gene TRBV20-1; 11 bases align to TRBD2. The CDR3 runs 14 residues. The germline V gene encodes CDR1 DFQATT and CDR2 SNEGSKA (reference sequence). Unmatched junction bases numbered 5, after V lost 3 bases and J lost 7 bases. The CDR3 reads CSASSGRALNEQFF. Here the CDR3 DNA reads TGCAGTGCTAGTAGCGGGAGGGCCCTGAATGAGCAGTTCTTC.

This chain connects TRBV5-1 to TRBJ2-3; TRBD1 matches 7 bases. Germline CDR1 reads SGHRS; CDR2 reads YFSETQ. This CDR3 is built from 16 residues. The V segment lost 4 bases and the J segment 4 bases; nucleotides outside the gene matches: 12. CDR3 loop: CASSRGEGGKADTQYF. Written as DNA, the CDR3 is TGCGCCAGCAGCCGAGGGGAAGGGGGCAAAGCAGATACGCAGTATTTT.

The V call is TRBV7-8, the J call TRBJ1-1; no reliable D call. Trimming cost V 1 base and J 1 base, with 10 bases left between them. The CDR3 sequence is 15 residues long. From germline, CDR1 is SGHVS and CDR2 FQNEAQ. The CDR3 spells CASSLEGRGNTEAFF. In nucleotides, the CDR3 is TGTGCCAGCAGCTTAGAAGGCAGAGGGAACACTGAAGCTTTCTTT.

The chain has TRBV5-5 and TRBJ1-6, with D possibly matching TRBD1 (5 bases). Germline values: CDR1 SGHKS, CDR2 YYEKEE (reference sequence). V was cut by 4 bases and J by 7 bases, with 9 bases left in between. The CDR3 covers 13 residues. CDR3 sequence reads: CASSGRGNSPLHF. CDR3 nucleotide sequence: TGTGCCAGCAGCGGGCGGGGGAATTCACCCCTCCACTTT.

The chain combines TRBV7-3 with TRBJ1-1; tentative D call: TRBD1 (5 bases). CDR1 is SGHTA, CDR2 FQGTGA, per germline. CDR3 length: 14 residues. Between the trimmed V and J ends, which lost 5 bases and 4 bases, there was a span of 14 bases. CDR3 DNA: TGTGCCAGCAGCCAAGGGGCCGCCAGCACTGAAGCTTTCTTT. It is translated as CASSQGAASTEAFF.

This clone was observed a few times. CDR3 in DNA: TGTGCCATCAGTCTGGGGGGCGAGCAGTACTTC. This sequence encodes CAISLGGEQYF. The rearrangement links TRBV10-3 to TRBJ2-7, with D perhaps TRBD2 (6 bases). CDR3 length: 11 amino acids. V was pared by 5 bases and J by 6 bases, with 8 bases between. The germline V gene has CDR1 ENHRY and CDR2 SYGVKD.

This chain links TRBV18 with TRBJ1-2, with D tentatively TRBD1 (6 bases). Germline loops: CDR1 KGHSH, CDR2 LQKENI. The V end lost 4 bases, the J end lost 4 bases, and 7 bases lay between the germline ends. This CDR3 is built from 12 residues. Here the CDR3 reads CASSRDTYGYTF. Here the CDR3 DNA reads TGTGCCAGCTCACGGGACACCTATGGCTACACCTTC.

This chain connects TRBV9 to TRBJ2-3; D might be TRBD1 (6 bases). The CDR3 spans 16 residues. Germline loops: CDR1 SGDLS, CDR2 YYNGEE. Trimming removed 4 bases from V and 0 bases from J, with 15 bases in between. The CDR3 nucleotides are TGTGCCAGCAGCACAACCGGGACACCAAGCACAGATACGCAGTATTTT. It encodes CASSTTGTPSTDTQYF. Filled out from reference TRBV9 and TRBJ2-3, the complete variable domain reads DSGVTQTPKHLITATGQRVTLRCSPRSGDLSVYWYQQSLDQGLQFLIQYYNGEERAKGNILERFSAQQFPDLHSELNLSSLELGDSALYFCASSTTGTPSTDTQYFGPGTRLTVL.

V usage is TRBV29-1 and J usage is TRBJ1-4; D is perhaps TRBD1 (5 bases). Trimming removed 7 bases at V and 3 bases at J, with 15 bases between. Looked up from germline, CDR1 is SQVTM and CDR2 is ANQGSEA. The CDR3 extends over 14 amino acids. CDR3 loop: CSDRGAAANEKLFF. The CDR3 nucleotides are TGCAGCGACCGCGGGGCGGCGGCTAATGAAAAACTGTTTTTT.

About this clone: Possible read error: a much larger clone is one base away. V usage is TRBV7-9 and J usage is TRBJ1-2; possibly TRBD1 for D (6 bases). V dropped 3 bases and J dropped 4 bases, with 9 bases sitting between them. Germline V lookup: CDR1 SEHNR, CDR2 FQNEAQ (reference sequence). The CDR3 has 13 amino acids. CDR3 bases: TGTGCCAGCAGCTTTACAGGGTTCTATGGCTACACCTTC. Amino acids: CASSFTGFYGYTF.

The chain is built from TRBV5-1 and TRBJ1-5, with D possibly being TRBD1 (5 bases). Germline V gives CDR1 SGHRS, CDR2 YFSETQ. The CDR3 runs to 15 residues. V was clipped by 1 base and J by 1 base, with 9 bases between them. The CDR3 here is CASSLTGQSNQPQHF. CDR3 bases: TGCGCCAGCAGCTTGACAGGCCAAAGCAATCAGCCCCAGCATTTT.

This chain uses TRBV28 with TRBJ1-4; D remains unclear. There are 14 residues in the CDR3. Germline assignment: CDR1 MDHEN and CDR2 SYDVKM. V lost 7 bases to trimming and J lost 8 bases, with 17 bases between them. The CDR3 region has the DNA TGTGCCAGCAACTCGGGAAGGGCTGCGGAAAAACTGTTTTTT. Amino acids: CASNSGRAAEKLFF.

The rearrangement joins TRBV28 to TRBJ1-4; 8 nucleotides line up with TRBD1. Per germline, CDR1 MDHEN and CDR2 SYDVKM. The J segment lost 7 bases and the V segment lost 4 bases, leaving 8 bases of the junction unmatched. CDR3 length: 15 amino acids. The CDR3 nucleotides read TGTGCCAGCAGTTGGGGGGCAGGGGGCGTTGAAAAACTGTTTTTT. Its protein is CASSWGAGGVEKLFF.

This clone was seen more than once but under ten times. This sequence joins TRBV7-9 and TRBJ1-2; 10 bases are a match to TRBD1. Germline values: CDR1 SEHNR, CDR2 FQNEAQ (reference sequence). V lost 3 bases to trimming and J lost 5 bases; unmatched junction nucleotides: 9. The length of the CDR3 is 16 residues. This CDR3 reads CASSFGTGDLLYGYTF. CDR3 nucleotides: TGTGCCAGCAGCTTTGGGACAGGGGACCTACTTTATGGCTACACCTTC.

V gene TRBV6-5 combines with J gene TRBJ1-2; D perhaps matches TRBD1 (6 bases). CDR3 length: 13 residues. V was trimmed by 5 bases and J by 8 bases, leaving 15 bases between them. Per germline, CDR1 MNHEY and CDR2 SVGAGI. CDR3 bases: TGTGCCAGCAGTCCACGGGGGGCGGACGGCTACACCTTC. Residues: CASSPRGADGYTF.

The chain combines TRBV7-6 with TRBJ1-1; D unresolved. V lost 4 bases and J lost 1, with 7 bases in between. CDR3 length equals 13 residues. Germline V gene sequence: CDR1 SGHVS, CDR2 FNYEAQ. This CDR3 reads CASSSRSNTEAFF. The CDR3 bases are TGTGCCAGCAGCTCTCGTTCGAACACTGAAGCTTTCTTT.

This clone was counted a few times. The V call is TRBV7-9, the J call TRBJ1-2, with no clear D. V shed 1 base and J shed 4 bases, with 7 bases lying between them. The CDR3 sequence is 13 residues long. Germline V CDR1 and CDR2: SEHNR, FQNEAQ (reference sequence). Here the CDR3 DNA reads TGTGCCAGCAGCTTAGGTGTCAGCTATGGCTACACCTTC. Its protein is CASSLGVSYGYTF.

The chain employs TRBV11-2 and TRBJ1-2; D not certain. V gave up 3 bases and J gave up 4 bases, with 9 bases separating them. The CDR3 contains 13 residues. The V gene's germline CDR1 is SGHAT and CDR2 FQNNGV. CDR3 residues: CASSLEPGYGYTF. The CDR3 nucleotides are TGTGCCAGCAGCTTGGAGCCTGGCTATGGCTACACCTTC.

CDR3 sequence: CASSGPGGYQETQYF. The CDR3 DNA follows: TGCGCCAGCAGCGGGCCGGGAGGGTACCAAGAGACCCAGTACTTC. The chain employs TRBV5-1 and TRBJ2-5; 8 positions agree with TRBD2. Trimming at V came to 4 bases and at J to 0 bases, leaving 5 bases not matched to a gene. The CDR3 totals 15 residues. Germline V lookup: CDR1 SGHRS, CDR2 YFSETQ. Together with reference TRBV5-1 and TRBJ2-5, the CDR3 gives the full variable domain: KAGVTQTPRYLIKTRGQQVTLSCSPISGHRSVSWYQQTPGQGLQFLFEYFSETQRNKGNFPGRFSGRQFSNSRSEMNVSTLELGDSALYLCASSGPGGYQETQYFGPGTRLLVL.

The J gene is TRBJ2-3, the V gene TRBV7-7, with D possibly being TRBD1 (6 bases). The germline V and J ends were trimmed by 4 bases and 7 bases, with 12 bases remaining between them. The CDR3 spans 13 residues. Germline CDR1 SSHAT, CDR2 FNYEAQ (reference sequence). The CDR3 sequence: CASSSSRGNTQYF. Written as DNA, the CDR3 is TGTGCCAGCAGCTCCTCGAGGGGGAATACGCAGTATTTT.

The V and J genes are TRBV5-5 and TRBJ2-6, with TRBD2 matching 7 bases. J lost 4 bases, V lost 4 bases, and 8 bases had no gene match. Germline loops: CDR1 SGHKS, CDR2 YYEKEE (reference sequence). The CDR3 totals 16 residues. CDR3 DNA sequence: TGTGCCAGCAGCGTAGCGGGTGCCTCCGGGGCCAACGTCCTGACTTTC. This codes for CASSVAGASGANVLTF.

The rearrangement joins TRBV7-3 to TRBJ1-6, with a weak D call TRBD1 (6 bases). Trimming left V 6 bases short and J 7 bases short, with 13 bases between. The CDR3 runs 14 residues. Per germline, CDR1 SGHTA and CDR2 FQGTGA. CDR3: CASSVTGLNSPLHF. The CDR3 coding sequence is TGTGCCAGCAGTGTAACAGGGCTCAATTCACCCCTCCACTTT.

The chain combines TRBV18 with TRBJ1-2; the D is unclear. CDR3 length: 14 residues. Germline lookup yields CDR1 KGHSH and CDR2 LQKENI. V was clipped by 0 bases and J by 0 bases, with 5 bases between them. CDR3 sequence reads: CASSPPVSNYGYTF. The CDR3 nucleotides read TGTGCCAGCTCACCACCTGTATCTAACTATGGCTACACCTTC.

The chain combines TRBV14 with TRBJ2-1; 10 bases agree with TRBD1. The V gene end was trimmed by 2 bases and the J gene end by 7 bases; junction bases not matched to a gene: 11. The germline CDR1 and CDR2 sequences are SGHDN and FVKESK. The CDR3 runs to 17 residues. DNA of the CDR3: TGTGCCAGCAGCCAAATGAGACAGGGGGCAACTAGGAATGAGCAGTTCTTC. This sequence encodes CASSQMRQGATRNEQFF. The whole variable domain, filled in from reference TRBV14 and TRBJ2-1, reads EAGVTQFPSHSVIEKGQTVTLRCDPISGHDNLYWYRRVMGKEIKFLLHFVKESKQDESGMPNNRFLAERTGGTYSTLKVQPAELEDSGVYFCASSQMRQGATRNEQFFGPGTRLTVL.

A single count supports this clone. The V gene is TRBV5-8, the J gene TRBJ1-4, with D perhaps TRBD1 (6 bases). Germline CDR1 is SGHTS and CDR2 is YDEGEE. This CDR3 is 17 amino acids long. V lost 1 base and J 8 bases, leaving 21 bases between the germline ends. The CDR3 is CASSLRFGLEGGEKLFF. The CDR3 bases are TGTGCCAGCAGCTTGCGGTTTGGGCTTGAAGGGGGAGAAAAACTGTTTTTT.